This is a list of T cell receptor beta chains from one sample in a study of cytomegalovirus exposure and HLA in healthy donors. Clones were sequenced by immunoSEQ multiplex PCR, and TCRdb holds only the in-frame ones, with some missing. Of about 170,000 clones in the sample, approximately 78% are singletons; the top ten hold approximately 13%. The specimen was PBMCs. All receptors come from a woman in her forties or fifties in good health and CMV-seropositive. Both conserved end residues are part of each CDR3. A D gene is named only where the DNA matches it firmly. Clone size is given for some rows only: seen once, a few or many times, or a class if the clone is expanded.

DNA: TGTGCCAGCAGCTCCAGACAGGCTGAAGAAAAACTGTTTTTT; CDR3: CASSSRQAEEKLFF; size: .; D: .; V: TRBV9; J: TRBJ1-4
DNA: TGCGCCAGCAGCTTGGATACAAATGCCTACGAGCAGTACTTC; CDR3: CASSLDTNAYEQYF; size: .; D: .; V: TRBV5-1; J: TRBJ2-7
DNA: TGTGCCAGCAGGGCCTTAAGGGGGCGCAATCAGCCCCAGCATTTT; CDR3: CASRALRGRNQPQHF; size: .; D: TRBD1; V: TRBV2; J: TRBJ1-5
DNA: TGTGCCAGCAGGGAGAGTGAAGGAGCGAACACCGGGGAGCTGTTTTTT; CDR3: CASRESEGANTGELFF; size: .; D: .; V: TRBV7-6; J: TRBJ2-2
DNA: TGTGCCAGCAGCCAATGGGTCAGGGGGCGGCTGGGTGAAGCTTTCTTT; CDR3: CASSQWVRGRLGEAFF; size: .; D: TRBD1; V: TRBV16; J: TRBJ1-1
DNA: TGCGCCCAGGGGCAGCAAAAATCCTATGGCTACACCTTC; CDR3: CAQGQQKSYGYTF; size: .; D: .; V: TRBV5-1; J: TRBJ1-2
DNA: TGTTCCAGCAGAGAAACAGGGGGCACTGAAGCTTTCTTT; CDR3: CSSRETGGTEAFF; size: .; D: TRBD1; V: TRBV7-9; J: TRBJ1-1
DNA: TGTGCCAGCAGCTCCGGACTTCGCTCCTACGAGCAGTACTTC; CDR3: CASSSGLRSYEQYF; size: .; D: .; V: TRBV11-1; J: TRBJ2-7
DNA: TGTGCCAGCAGCCCCCGGACAGGGGGCTACGAGCAGTACTTC; CDR3: CASSPRTGGYEQYF; size: .; D: TRBD1; V: TRBV7-2; J: TRBJ2-7
DNA: TGTGCCAGTAGGGGGGCAGGGGGTGCCTACGAGCAGTACTTC; CDR3: CASRGAGGAYEQYF; size: .; D: TRBD1; V: TRBV19; J: TRBJ2-7
DNA: TGTGCCAGCTCAGCGGCACTGAAAGGTTCACCCCTCCACTTT; CDR3: CASSAALKGSPLHF; size: .; D: .; V: TRBV18; J: TRBJ1-6
DNA: TGTGCCAGCAGCTCGATGACAGCTCCCTACGAGCAGTACTTC; CDR3: CASSSMTAPYEQYF; size: .; D: .; V: TRBV7-3; J: TRBJ2-7
DNA: TGCGCCAGCAGGGACGGGGGGATCCAAGAGACCCAGTACTTC; CDR3: CASRDGGIQETQYF; size: .; D: TRBD2; V: TRBV5-1; J: TRBJ2-5
DNA: TGTGCCACCAGCAGGGACAGGGTCAACTATGGCTACACCTTC; CDR3: CATSRDRVNYGYTF; size: .; D: TRBD1; V: TRBV15; J: TRBJ1-2
DNA: TGTGCCAGCAGCTTAAGGCGGGGGGGGACAGATACGCAGTATTTT; CDR3: CASSLRRGGTDTQYF; size: .; D: TRBD2; V: TRBV7-9; J: TRBJ2-3
DNA: TGTGCCAGTAGTACCTCGACAGGCATAGCTACCGAGCAGTACTTC; CDR3: CASSTSTGIATEQYF; size: .; D: .; V: TRBV19; J: TRBJ2-7
DNA: TGTGCCAGTAGTATAGACGGTGGGACTAGTCACATTACGCAGTATTTT; CDR3: CASSIDGGTSHITQYF; size: .; D: TRBD2; V: TRBV19; J: TRBJ2-3
DNA: TGTGCCAGCAGCTACAGGGCCGACACTGAAGCTTTCTTT; CDR3: CASSYRADTEAFF; size: .; D: .; V: TRBV2; J: TRBJ1-1
DNA: TGTGCCAGCACCGCTTCCAGGTTGTTGGGCTACACCTTC; CDR3: CASTASRLLGYTF; size: .; D: .; V: TRBV6-6; J: TRBJ1-2
DNA: TGTGCCAGCAGTGACTGGGGCGCGGACACCGGGGAGCTGTTTTTT; CDR3: CASSDWGADTGELFF; size: .; D: .; V: TRBV2; J: TRBJ2-2
DNA: TGTGCCAGCAGTTTAAGCGGGCGAACCTACGAGCAGTACTTC; CDR3: CASSLSGRTYEQYF; size: .; D: .; V: TRBV27; J: TRBJ2-7
DNA: TGCGCCAGCAGCCTGGGGCAGGGGGCTGGGAATTCACCCCTCCACTTT; CDR3: CASSLGQGAGNSPLHF; size: .; D: TRBD1; V: TRBV5-1; J: TRBJ1-6
DNA: TGTGCCAGCAGCTTAGATTCGCAGTACAACTATGGCTACACCTTC; CDR3: CASSLDSQYNYGYTF; size: .; D: .; V: TRBV11-2; J: TRBJ1-2
DNA: TGCGCCAGCAGCTTCGGACAGGGAGGAAACACCATATATTTT; CDR3: CASSFGQGGNTIYF; size: few; D: TRBD1; V: TRBV5-1; J: TRBJ1-3
DNA: TGTGCCATCAGTGGAATGGACAGGTCCTACGAGCAGTACTTC; CDR3: CAISGMDRSYEQYF; size: .; D: TRBD1; V: TRBV10-3; J: TRBJ2-7
DNA: TGTGCCAGCAGTTTTTCAGGGGAAGGGACTGAAGCTTTCTTT; CDR3: CASSFSGEGTEAFF; size: .; D: .; V: TRBV6-5; J: TRBJ1-1
DNA: TGTGCCAGCAGCTTAACAGGGATGAACACTGAAGCTTTCTTT; CDR3: CASSLTGMNTEAFF; size: .; D: .; V: TRBV5-4; J: TRBJ1-1
DNA: TGTGCCAGCAGCCCCATAGCGGGGGGGAGCACAGATACGCAGTATTTT; CDR3: CASSPIAGGSTDTQYF; size: .; D: TRBD2; V: TRBV9; J: TRBJ2-3
DNA: TGTGCCAGCAGCTTAGGACAGAAGCAAGCTTTCTTT; CDR3: CASSLGQKQAFF; size: .; D: .; V: TRBV7-2; J: TRBJ1-1
DNA: TGCGCCAGCAGCCTCAACGGGGTTCATCAGCCCCAGCATTTT; CDR3: CASSLNGVHQPQHF; size: few; D: .; V: TRBV4-1; J: TRBJ1-5
DNA: TGTGCCAGCAGTATGACAGGGGGCGGCTATGGCTACACCTTC; CDR3: CASSMTGGGYGYTF; size: few; D: TRBD1; V: TRBV7-9; J: TRBJ1-2
DNA: TGTGCCAGCAGTTTATCGGGAGGGACAGGGGGCGGGTATGGCTACACCTTC; CDR3: CASSLSGGTGGGYGYTF; size: few; D: TRBD1; V: TRBV27; J: TRBJ1-2
DNA: TGTGCCAGCAGTCTACAGGGGGCGAGGGTGTTTTTT; CDR3: CASSLQGARVFF; size: few; D: TRBD1; V: TRBV28; J: TRBJ1-4